This paragraph reports one T cell receptor (beta chain). TCRdb keeps only in-frame clones here, not all; method: immunoSEQ multiplex PCR. The sample records 300,000 to 350,000 clones, around 70% being singletons. These data belong to a study of shared clonotypes between healthy human individuals. The CDR3 covers 13 residues. The germline gives CDR1 SGHVT, CDR2 SQSDAQ. V dropped 1 base and J dropped 8 bases, with 8 bases sitting between them. Sequencing was done on a sample of memory CD4+ T cells sorted from blood. Subset meaning: CD45RA-negative fraction. The J gene is TRBJ2-2, the V gene TRBV7-4; D not certain. The receptor was derived from a man aged 25-40 years in good health. In DNA form, the CDR3 reads TGTGCCAGCAGCTTAGGGTCCCTGGGGGAGCTGTTTTTT. Amino acid sequence: CASSLGSLGELFF.